This TCR beta chain originates from a study of blood T cell repertoires in COVID-19. Study summary: From the United States, Italy and Spain came samples of acute and convalescent COVID-19. T cells, B-cell-depleted T cells, or PBMCs provided the cDNA or gDNA that served as material.

In the study's own analysis: Using reference gene primer amplification, nucleated cell counts were estimated. This table comes from immunoSEQ multiplex PCR, and its TCRdb copy is limited to in-frame clones, with some not included. Clone size and the V and J calls come from that table; the DNA yielded D and trimming. The sample lists 300,000 or so clones, 75% to 90% seen once, with 3.7% in the top ten. V was cut by 4 bases and J by 4 bases, with 17 bases left in between. CDR1 is SGHTA, CDR2 FQGTGA, per germline. CDR3 size: 16 residues. Sample: peripheral blood. The chain is built from TRBV7-3 and TRBJ2-1; perhaps TRBD1 as D (8 bases). The sequence came from a woman in her 40s with acute or convalescent COVID-19. The CDR3 DNA reads TGTGCCAGCAGCTCCTCCACAGGGGGGGGTTACAATGAGCAGTTCTTC. This sequence encodes CASSSSTGGGYNEQFF.